This TCR beta chain was sequenced for a study of technical replicates of blood from a handful of donors. The protocol was immunoSEQ multiplex PCR, while the TCRdb copy is restricted to in-frame clones and leaves out a portion. The data contain 75,000 to 95,000 clones, over 75% of them singletons. The ends were cut back, 5 bases at V and 0 bases at J, with 11 bases in the middle. CDR3 size: 14 residues. Germline assignment: CDR1 LNHDA and CDR2 SQIVND (reference sequence). The count of this clone is one. Sequencing used T cells isolated from PBMCs. V is TRBV19 and J is TRBJ2-7; D might be TRBD2 (6 bases). This receptor was taken from a human donor in good health. The CDR3 sequence: CASSFSGSSYEQYF. CDR3 nucleotides: TGTGCCAGTAGTTTTAGCGGAAGCTCCTACGAGCAGTACTTC.